Below, 8 T cell receptor beta chains from the same sample are listed, as sequenced in a study of regulatory T cells in long-lasting Graves disease. Time point denoted: newly diagnosed GD, antithyroid drugs for less than 3 months. RNA extracted from PBMCs served as the sequencing template. According to the study, TCR beta libraries were built with iRepertoire HTBI primers and CDR3-region Arm-PCR. TCRdb reprocessed the multiplex PCR reads with MiXCR, giving one entry per CDR3 protein. The sample lists 350,000 to 550,000 distinct CDR3 sequences; over 15% were seen once. This sample was shared with a second study, whose subject was T cells in Graves' hyperthyroidism and ophthalmopathy.

The material sequenced was peripheral blood mononuclear cells (PBMCs), taken at new diagnosis, from a patient treated with antithyroid drugs. All receptors derive from a woman aged 18-29 years with Graves disease.

The chain recombines TRBV20-1 with TRBJ1-2; 10 nucleotides line up with TRBD1. Trimming removed 6 bases from V and 4 bases from J; junction bases left unmatched: 2. Germline V gene data show CDR1 as DFQATT and CDR2 as SNEGSKA (reference sequence). The CDR3 is 12 residues long. DNA of the CDR3: TGCAGTGCAAGGGACAGGGGCTATGGCTACACCTTC. Amino acid sequence: CSARDRGYGYTF.

This clonotype was recorded at least ten times. This chain links TRBV6-6 with TRBJ2-5; 8 bases match TRBD1. The junction had 18 bases not matched to a gene; V was cut back by 0 bases and J by 6 bases. The germline gives CDR1 MNHNY, CDR2 SVGAGI (reference sequence). The CDR3 covers 19 residues. The CDR3 sequence is CASSYSFQDSRQGTKTQYF. Here the CDR3 DNA reads TGTGCCAGCAGTTACTCGTTTCAAGATAGCCGACAGGGGACCAAGACCCAGTACTTC.

In its sample, this clonotype was seen many times. The chain carries TRBV28 and TRBJ2-1, with 11 positions matching TRBD2. CDR1 is MDHEN, CDR2 SYDVKM, per germline. CDR3 length: 15 residues. With V trimmed by 10 bases and J by 0 bases, 5 bases remained unmatched. CDR3 loop: CATWGLAVSYNEQFF. DNA of the CDR3: TGTGCCACCTGGGGACTAGCGGTCTCCTACAATGAGCAGTTCTTC.

Regarding this clonotype: A read error is likely here: a far larger clone is one base away. Here the CDR3 omits its conserved ending phenylalanine or tryptophan, so a read error is the likely source. The gene calls are TRBV7-3 and TRBJ2-5; 14 bases are shared with TRBD2. CDR3 size: 17 residues. V dropped 5 bases and J dropped 4; count of bases not matched to a gene: 9. Germline V gives CDR1 SGHTA, CDR2 FQGTGA. CDR3 amino acids: CASSPGGLAGEVETQYL. CDR3 nucleotides: TGTGCCAGCAGCCCAGGGGGACTAGCGGGAGAGGTAGAGACCCAGTACCTC.

This clonotype has only a few counts. J is TRBJ1-2 and V is TRBV3-1; 7 nucleotides match TRBD1. With V trimmed by 3 bases and J by 7 bases, 5 bases remained unmatched. There are 13 residues in the CDR3. Per the germline V gene, CDR1 is LGHDT and CDR2 is YNNKEL (reference sequence). This chain's CDR3 is CASSQTQGTGYTF. CDR3 in DNA: TGTGCCAGCAGCCAGACACAGGGGACTGGCTACACCTTC.

This chain links TRBV5-1 with TRBJ2-1, with a weak D call TRBD2 (6 bases). Germline CDR1 SGHRS, CDR2 YFSETQ. The length of the CDR3 is 13 residues. Trimming took off 5 bases at V and 7 bases at J, with 13 bases between the two ends. The CDR3 spells CASSSGLVNEQFF. The CDR3 DNA is TGCGCCAGCAGTTCGGGACTTGTAAATGAGCAGTTCTTC.

CDR3 amino acids: CASSLGGTSGLYEQYF. CDR3 DNA sequence: TGTGCCAGCAGCTTAGGCGGGACTAGCGGCCTTTACGAGCAGTACTTC. The chain recombines TRBV7-2 with TRBJ2-7, with TRBD2 identical over 11 bases. This CDR3 region has 16 residues. V was pared by 1 base and J by 4 bases, with 6 bases of the junction left unmatched. Germline V lookup: CDR1 SGHTA, CDR2 FQGNSA.

Turning to this clonotype: A read error is possible here, since a much larger clone lies one base away. V gene TRBV10-1 combines with J gene TRBJ2-3; a possible D gene is TRBD2 (6 bases). CDR3 length: 13 residues. Germline CDR1 is WNHNN and CDR2 is SYGVQD (reference sequence). CDR3 sequence: CASSAPAGRAQYF. The CDR3 DNA sequence: TGTGCCAGCAGTGCGCCAGCGGGTCGGGCGCAGTATTTT.